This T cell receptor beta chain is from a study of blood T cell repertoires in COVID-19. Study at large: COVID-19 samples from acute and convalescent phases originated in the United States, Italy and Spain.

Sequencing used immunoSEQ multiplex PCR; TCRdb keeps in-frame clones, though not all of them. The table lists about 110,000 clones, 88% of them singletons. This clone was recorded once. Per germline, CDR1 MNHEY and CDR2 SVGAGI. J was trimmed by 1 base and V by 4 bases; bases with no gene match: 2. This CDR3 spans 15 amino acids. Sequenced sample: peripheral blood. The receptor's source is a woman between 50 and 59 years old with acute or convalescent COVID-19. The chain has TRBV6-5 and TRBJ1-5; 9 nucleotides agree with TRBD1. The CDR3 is CASSSDRGSNQPQHF. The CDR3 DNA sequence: TGTGCCAGCAGTTCCGACAGGGGGAGCAATCAGCCCCAGCATTTT.